Below are 4 T cell receptor beta chains sequenced from a single sample in a study of blood T cell repertoires in COVID-19. The repertoire was sequenced with immunoSEQ multiplex PCR; TCRdb's copy has only in-frame clones and lacks some. The data show around 220,000 clones, approximately 81% seen once. The sample comprised peripheral blood. The receptors were sampled from a woman of 80 years or more with acute or convalescent COVID-19.

The chain recombines TRBV27 with TRBJ2-7, with D possibly TRBD1 on 5 matching bases. Germline V CDR1 and CDR2: MNHEY, SMNVEV (reference sequence). The CDR3 length is 13 residues. V lost 2 bases and J 2 bases, leaving 7 bases between the germline ends. The CDR3 loop reads CASSLGATYEQYF. The DNA for the CDR3 is TGTGCCAGCAGTTTAGGGGCAACCTACGAGCAGTACTTC.

The chain links TRBV10-3 to TRBJ2-2; D is possibly TRBD1 (6 bases). Trimming removed 3 bases from V and 5 bases from J, with 10 bases in between. CDR1 ENHRY and CDR2 SYGVKD come from the germline V gene. The CDR3 is 14 residues long. CDR3 in amino acids: CAISEDRGTGELFF. The CDR3 coding sequence is TGTGCCATCAGTGAAGATAGGGGGACCGGGGAGCTGTTTTTT.

J is TRBJ2-5 and V is TRBV6-5, with 8 nucleotides matching TRBD1. V was clipped by 4 bases and J by 9 bases; unmatched bases: 7. CDR1 and CDR2 from the germline V gene are MNHEY and SVGAGI. This CDR3 is 13 amino acids long. The CDR3 spells CASSSGGGSAQYF. The DNA for the CDR3 is TGTGCCAGCAGTTCAGGGGGCGGTTCGGCCCAGTACTTC.

J is TRBJ2-7 and V is TRBV10-2; a weak D match, TRBD2 (5 bases). From germline, CDR1 is WSHSY and CDR2 SAAADI. Trimming removed 4 bases at V and 0 bases at J, with 10 bases between. The CDR3 spans 14 residues. The CDR3 sequence: CASSGTRSSYEQYF. DNA of the CDR3: TGCGCCAGCAGTGGGACTCGCAGCTCCTACGAGCAGTACTTC.